The present entry profiles one TCR beta chain with its context. Its matching antigen is unknown. Every donor, a Caucasian adult, lived in Nashville, Tennessee. The sample belongs to a study of shared clonotypes between healthy human individuals. Study background: Three CD4 naive, three CD4 memory, two CD8 naive and one CD8 memory plate were used per donor. Study-wide findings and caveats: Sequencing depth was a factor that was expected to affect clonotype sharing among donors.

Libraries were prepared by immunoSEQ multiplex PCR; TCRdb keeps only in-frame clonotypes and omits some of them. The table lists over a million clones, approximately 76% of them singletons. The sequence came from a man in his late teens or twenties in good health. The sequencing input was memory CD4+ T cells sorted from blood. The sample's subset: CD45RA-negative fraction.

CDR3 nucleotides: TGTGCCAGCAGCTTAGGGGACATTGGGACAGGGGAGCAGTACTTC. Its translation: CASSLGDIGTGEQYF. The chain combines TRBV7-8 with TRBJ2-7; 9 bases align to TRBD1. This CDR3 spans 15 amino acids. Trimming took 1 base from V and 7 from J; bases not matched to a gene: 8. The germline gives CDR1 SGHVS, CDR2 FQNEAQ.